A single sample gave rise to the 10 T cell receptor beta chains below, sequenced in a study of shared clonotypes between healthy human individuals. Only in-frame clones appear in the TCRdb table, and some are missing; sequencing was by immunoSEQ multiplex PCR. The sample has roughly 640,000 clones, more than 95% seen once. The specimen was naive CD4+ T cells sorted from blood. Specified subset: CD45RA+ positively selected. Receptors originate from a woman aged 25 to 39 in good health.

Points on this clone: The identical CDR3 is also encoded by other nucleotide sequences in the sample. Here the CDR3 reads CASSSRDTEAFF. CDR3 nucleotide sequence: TGTGCCAGCAGTTCCCGGGACACTGAAGCTTTCTTT. The V gene is TRBV28, the J gene TRBJ1-1; D remains ambiguous. The germline V and J ends were trimmed by 4 bases and 3 bases, with 6 bases remaining between them. The CDR3 runs 12 residues. CDR1 and CDR2 from the germline V gene are MDHEN and SYDVKM. The full variable domain, completed using reference TRBV28 and TRBJ1-1, is DVKVTQSSRYLVKRTGEKVFLECVQDMDHENMFWYRQDPGLGLRLIYFSYDVKMKEKGDIPEGYSVSREKKERFSLILESASTNQTSMYLCASSSRDTEAFFGQGTRLTVV.

This chain connects TRBV6-5 to TRBJ2-7; 7 bases are shared with TRBD2. CDR1 is MNHEY, CDR2 SVGAGI, per germline. V lost 6 bases, J lost 1 base, and 6 bases stayed unmatched. The CDR3 extends over 14 amino acids. CDR3 residues: CASSQLANSYEQYF. The CDR3 DNA reads TGTGCCAGCAGCCAACTAGCGAATTCCTACGAGCAGTACTTC.

The rearrangement joins TRBV7-2 to TRBJ1-1; D ambiguous. Germline-derived CDR1 and CDR2 are SGHTA and FQGNSA. This CDR3 is built from 15 residues. V was trimmed by 5 bases and J by 0 bases, leaving 13 bases between them. The CDR3 loop reads CASSSRGRMNTEAFF. The CDR3 DNA is TGTGCCAGCAGCAGTAGAGGCAGAATGAACACTGAAGCTTTCTTT.

J is TRBJ2-5 and V is TRBV4-1; maybe TRBD2 (6 bases). CDR3 length: 15 residues. The germline gives CDR1 MGHRA, CDR2 YSYEKL. The V and J ends lost 0 bases and 11 bases respectively, with 19 bases between them. The DNA for the CDR3 is TGCGCCAGCAGCCAAGAGGGGTGGCGGGACCAGTCGCAGTACTTC. Translated: CASSQEGWRDQSQYF.

The J gene is TRBJ2-3, the V gene TRBV19, with TRBD2 identical over 7 bases. The CDR3 totals 14 residues. V lost 4 bases to trimming and J lost 1 base; unmatched junction nucleotides: 2. Germline assignment: CDR1 LNHDA and CDR2 SQIVND (reference sequence). The CDR3 coding sequence is TGTGCCAGTAGTAGGACTAGTGGCACAGATACGCAGTATTTT. As protein: CASSRTSGTDTQYF.

The rearrangement uses TRBV2 and TRBJ2-1, with 10 bases fitting TRBD1. The CDR3 sequence is 15 residues long. Trimming at V came to 6 bases and at J to 7 bases, leaving 9 bases not matched to a gene. Germline V gives CDR1 SNHLY, CDR2 FYNNEI. CDR3 DNA sequence: TGTGCCAGCAGAGAGGGACAGGGGCTCCAAAATGAGCAGTTCTTC. Protein: CASREGQGLQNEQFF.

The V gene is TRBV2, the J gene TRBJ2-7; D gene uncertain. V shed 4 bases and J shed 6 bases, with 7 bases lying between them. From germline, CDR1 is SNHLY and CDR2 FYNNEI. The CDR3 is 11 amino acids. The CDR3 DNA follows: TGTGCCAGCAGTGTAAAGGTCGAGCAGTACTTC. This codes for CASSVKVEQYF. The whole variable domain, filled in from reference TRBV2 and TRBJ2-7, reads EPEVTQTPSHQVTQMGQEVILRCVPISNHLYFYWYRQILGQKVEFLVSFYNNEISEKSEIFDDQFSVERPDGSNFTLKIRSTKLEDSAMYFCASSVKVEQYFGPGTRLTVT.

This rearrangement joins TRBV7-2 to TRBJ1-3; D is uncertain. Trimming shortened V by 1 base and J by 0 bases, and 10 bases separated the two germline ends. Germline V CDR1 and CDR2: SGHTA, FQGNSA. CDR3 length equals 16 residues. The CDR3 is CASSLVGSSSGNTIYF. The DNA of the CDR3 is TGTGCCAGCAGCTTAGTGGGCAGCAGCTCTGGAAACACCATATATTTT.

The V call is TRBV28, the J call TRBJ1-4; 8 nucleotides match TRBD1. The V segment lost 3 bases and the J segment 1 base; nucleotides outside the gene matches: 16. The CDR3 loop spans 20 amino acids. Germline values: CDR1 MDHEN, CDR2 SYDVKM. As DNA, the CDR3 is TGTGCCAGCAGTTTGCCCTGGGGCAGGGGGCTTATTGGAACTAATGAAAAACTGTTTTTT. Translated: CASSLPWGRGLIGTNEKLFF.

The rearrangement links TRBV5-1 to TRBJ2-1; 11 nucleotides match TRBD2. The CDR3 contains 15 residues. With V trimmed by 8 bases and J by 7 bases, 11 bases remained unmatched. Germline-derived CDR1 and CDR2 are SGHRS and YFSETQ. CDR3 protein: CASAVLAGARNEQFF. The CDR3 DNA follows: TGCGCCAGTGCGGTACTAGCGGGAGCTAGAAATGAGCAGTTCTTC.